There are many counts of the clone carrying this T cell receptor beta chain. Its target is unknown. Time point described: persistent/refractory GD, antithyroid drugs over 5 years with positive TRAb. The authors made the TCR library using RNA they extracted from PBMCs. These data originate in a study of regulatory T cells in long-lasting Graves disease. Findings of the study overall: In persistent patients, shared public clonotypes (under 3,000) outnumbered those in new patients (about 890). TRBV28 was favored in persistent disease, as were TRBJ1-2 and TRBJ2-5. Accuracy was possibly reduced by small sample size.

CDR1 and CDR2 (germline): SNHLY, FYNNEI. V was pared by 10 bases and J by 0 bases, with 12 bases between. There are 14 residues in the CDR3. Researchers made TCR beta libraries by using iRepertoire HTBI primers and running Arm-PCR on CDR3 regions. TCRdb re-derived calls from the multiplex PCR reads in MiXCR, one entry per CDR3 protein. The sample has about 660,000 distinct CDR3 sequences, around 30% seen once. The V call is TRBV2, the J call TRBJ1-4; tentative D call: TRBD1 (5 bases). The sequence was collected from a female donor with Graves disease. The sequenced sample was peripheral blood mononuclear cells (PBMCs), obtained when the disease was refractory, from a patient treated with antithyroid drugs. In DNA, the CDR3 is TGTGCCAACCGGGACGGCTCAACTAATGAAAAACTGTTTTTT. It translates to CANRDGSTNEKLFF.